The following is a TCR beta chain sequence with its context. TCRdb re-called the multiplex PCR reads with MiXCR, one entry per CDR3 protein. The sample includes 25,000 or so distinct CDR3 sequences, 60% to 75% seen only once; the top ten take more than 20%. The data originate from a study of breast tumors, draining lymph nodes, adjacent tissues. V lost 8 bases to trimming and J lost 7 bases; unmatched junction nucleotides: 10. The germline gives CDR1 GTSNPN, CDR2 SVGIG (reference sequence). This CDR3 has 13 amino acids. J is TRBJ2-2 and V is TRBV30; 7 bases match TRBD2. The TCR comes from a female donor with breast cancer. Some clones in this sample may be carry-over from other donors' samples. The sequenced sample consisted of tumor-adjacent breast tissue. For the CDR3, the DNA is TGTGCCCAGCGCCGAGGACTAGGCGGGGAGCTGTTTTTT. Translated: CAQRRGLGGELFF.